This T cell receptor beta chain was sequenced during a study of beta chain features in type 1 diabetes. By way of CD45RO/CCR7/CD25/CD127/CD95/CD27, the CD4+ regulatory, stem cell-like memory, central memory and naive cells were sorted. Study outcomes and limitations: Shortening that was moderate but significant affected the TCRB CDR3s of Type 1 diabetes patients in all four CD4+ subsets. The study left unresolved whether HLA type influences TCRB rearrangement.

A note on this clone: Its antigen is undetermined.

CDR1 is MNHEY, CDR2 SMNVEV, per germline (reference sequence). The CDR3 totals 15 residues. V was cut by 2 bases and J by 5 bases, with 15 bases left in between. Isolated RNA was reverse transcribed in full, so expressed TCRB transcripts were sequenced. Clones were sequenced by immunoSEQ multiplex PCR, and TCRdb holds only the in-frame ones, with some missing. Of 500,000 to 650,000 clones listed, over 10% are singletons. The sequence was collected from a man aged 30 to 45 with type 1 diabetes. The source material was naive CD4+ T cells from blood. The chain carries TRBV27 and TRBJ2-5, with no clear D. As DNA, the CDR3 is TGTGCCAGCAGTTTAAGGGTCGGGCTGGGGGAGACCCAGTACTTC. Translating it yields CASSLRVGLGETQYF.